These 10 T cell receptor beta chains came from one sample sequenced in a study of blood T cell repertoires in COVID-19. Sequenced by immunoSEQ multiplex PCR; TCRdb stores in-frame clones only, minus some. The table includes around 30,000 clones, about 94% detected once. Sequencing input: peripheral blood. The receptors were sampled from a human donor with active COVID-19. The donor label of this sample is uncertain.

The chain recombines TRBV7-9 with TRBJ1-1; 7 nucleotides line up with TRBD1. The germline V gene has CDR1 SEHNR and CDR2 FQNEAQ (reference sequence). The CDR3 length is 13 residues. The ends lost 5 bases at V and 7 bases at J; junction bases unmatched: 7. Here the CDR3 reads CASSPGQIFEAFF. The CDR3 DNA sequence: TGTGCCAGCAGCCCGGGACAGATCTTTGAAGCTTTCTTT.

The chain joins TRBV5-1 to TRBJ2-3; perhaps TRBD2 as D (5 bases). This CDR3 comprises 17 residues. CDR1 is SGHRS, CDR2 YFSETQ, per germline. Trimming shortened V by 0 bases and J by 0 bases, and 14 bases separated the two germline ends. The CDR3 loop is CASSLDHGIASTDTQYF. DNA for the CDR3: TGCGCCAGCAGCTTGGATCACGGGATAGCGAGCACAGATACGCAGTATTTT.

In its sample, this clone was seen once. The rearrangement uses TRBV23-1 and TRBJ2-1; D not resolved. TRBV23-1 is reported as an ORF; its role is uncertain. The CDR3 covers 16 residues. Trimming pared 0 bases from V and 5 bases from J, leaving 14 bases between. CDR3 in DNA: TGCGCCAGCAGTCAATCGTTAGCTCTTGCACACAATGAGCAGTTCTTC. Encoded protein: CASSQSLALAHNEQFF.

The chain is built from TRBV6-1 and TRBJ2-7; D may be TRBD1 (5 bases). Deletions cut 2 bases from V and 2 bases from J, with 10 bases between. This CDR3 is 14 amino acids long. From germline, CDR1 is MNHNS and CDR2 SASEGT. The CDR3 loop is CASSEFRVTYEQYF. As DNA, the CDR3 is TGTGCCAGCAGTGAATTCAGGGTCACCTACGAGCAGTACTTC.

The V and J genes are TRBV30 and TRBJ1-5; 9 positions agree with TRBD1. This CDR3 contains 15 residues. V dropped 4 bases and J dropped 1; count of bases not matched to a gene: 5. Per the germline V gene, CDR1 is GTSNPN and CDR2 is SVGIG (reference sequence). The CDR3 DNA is TGTGCCTGGACGACAGGGGGGATGAGCAATCAGCCCCAGCATTTT. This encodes CAWTTGGMSNQPQHF.

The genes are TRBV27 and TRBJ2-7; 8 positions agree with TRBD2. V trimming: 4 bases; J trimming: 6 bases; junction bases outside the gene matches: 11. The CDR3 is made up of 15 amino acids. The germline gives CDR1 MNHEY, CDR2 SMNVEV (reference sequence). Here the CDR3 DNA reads TGTGCCAGCAGTTCTTTGAGCGGGAGCGTCGGCGAGCAGTACTTC. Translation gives CASSSLSGSVGEQYF.

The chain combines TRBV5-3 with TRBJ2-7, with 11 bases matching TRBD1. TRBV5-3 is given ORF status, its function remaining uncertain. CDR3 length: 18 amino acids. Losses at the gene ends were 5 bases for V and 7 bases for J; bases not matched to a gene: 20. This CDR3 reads CARRSPGQGGPAGSEQYF. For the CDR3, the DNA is TGTGCCAGAAGATCGCCGGGACAGGGGGGTCCCGCGGGCTCTGAGCAGTACTTC.

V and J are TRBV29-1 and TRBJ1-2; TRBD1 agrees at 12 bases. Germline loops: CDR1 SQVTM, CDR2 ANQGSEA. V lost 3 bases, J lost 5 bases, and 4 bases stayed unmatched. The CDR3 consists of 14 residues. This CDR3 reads CSVEGQGAEYGYTF. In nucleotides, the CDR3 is TGCAGCGTTGAGGGACAGGGGGCGGAGTATGGCTACACCTTC.

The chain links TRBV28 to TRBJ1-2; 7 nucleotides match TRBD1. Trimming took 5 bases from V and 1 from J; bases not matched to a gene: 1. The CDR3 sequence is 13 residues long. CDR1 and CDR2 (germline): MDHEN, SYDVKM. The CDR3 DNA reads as TGTGCCAGCAGTGGGGACAGTAACTATGGCTACACCTTC. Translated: CASSGDSNYGYTF.

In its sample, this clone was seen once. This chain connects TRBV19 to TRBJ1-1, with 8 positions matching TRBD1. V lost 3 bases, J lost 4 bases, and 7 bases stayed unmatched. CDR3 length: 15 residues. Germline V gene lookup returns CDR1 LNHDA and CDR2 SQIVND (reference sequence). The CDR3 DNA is TGTGCCAGTAGTATTCAGGGGGCGTGGAGCACTGAAGCTTTCTTT. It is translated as CASSIQGAWSTEAFF. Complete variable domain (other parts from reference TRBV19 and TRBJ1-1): DGGITQSPKYLFRKEGQNVTLSCEQNLNHDAMYWYRQDPGQGLRLIYYSQIVNDFQKGDIAEGYSVSREKKESFPLTVTSAQKNPTAFYLCASSIQGAWSTEAFFGQGTRLTVV.